This T cell receptor beta chain was captured by sequencing in a study of metastatic and nonmetastatic thyroid tumors (dated by TCRdb to the early 2020s). Regarding the complete study: The researchers compared repertoires between peripheral blood samples and tumor or nodule tissue samples from patients with malignant or benign thyroid disease.

This clone was observed at least ten times. Its antigen is still unknown. No qualities accompany the bases; no much larger clone lies one base away. Libraries were built with PCR. Sequencing instrument: Illumina HiSeq 4000. High-throughput sequencing was used to profile the CDR3 region of the TCR beta-chain in every patient. Under the source paper's analysis protocol: CDR3 differences across clinicopathological groups were used to build a classifier for discriminating distant-metastatic papillary thyroid cancer patients. The Shannon index was used to measure repertoire diversity, and the Morisita-Horn index was used to measure how similar tumor and blood repertoires were. TCRdb trimmed public reads at Q25 via fastp, called clones via MiXCR and kept in-frame beta chains. Here the V and J calls rest on TCRdb's processing, not on the authors' analysis. The sample yields around 15,000 clones; just under 35% were counted once. The top ten clones comprise roughly 9.6% of the sample.

Overall results and qualifications from the work: TCR beta diversity was reported as significantly higher in malignant tumors than in benign nodules, in both blood and tumor samples.

Trimming removed 3 bases from V and 0 bases from J, leaving 9 bases between the germline ends. The CDR3, from cysteine to phenylalanine, totals 14 residues. CDR3 DNA is the only sequence kept; it has 42 bases, read in frame from the first base. Based on the germline V gene, the CDR1 and CDR2 sequences are SGDLS and YYNGEE. No treatment had been received by any patient before thyroid surgery. The study retrospectively analysed patient clinical samples collected from about 2012 to 2019 using T-cell receptor beta sequencing. The origin of this receptor is a male donor with papillary thyroid cancer or a benign thyroid nodule (not recorded which). Some clones in this sample may be carry-over from other donors' samples. Here the chain combines TRBV9 and TRBJ1-1; no confident D gene assignment can be made. The sample taken for sequencing was tumor tissue. This receptor carries the CDR3 CASSAGRLNTEAFF. The DNA is as follows: TGTGCCAGCAGCGCCGGACGGCTGAACACTGAAGCTTTCTTT.